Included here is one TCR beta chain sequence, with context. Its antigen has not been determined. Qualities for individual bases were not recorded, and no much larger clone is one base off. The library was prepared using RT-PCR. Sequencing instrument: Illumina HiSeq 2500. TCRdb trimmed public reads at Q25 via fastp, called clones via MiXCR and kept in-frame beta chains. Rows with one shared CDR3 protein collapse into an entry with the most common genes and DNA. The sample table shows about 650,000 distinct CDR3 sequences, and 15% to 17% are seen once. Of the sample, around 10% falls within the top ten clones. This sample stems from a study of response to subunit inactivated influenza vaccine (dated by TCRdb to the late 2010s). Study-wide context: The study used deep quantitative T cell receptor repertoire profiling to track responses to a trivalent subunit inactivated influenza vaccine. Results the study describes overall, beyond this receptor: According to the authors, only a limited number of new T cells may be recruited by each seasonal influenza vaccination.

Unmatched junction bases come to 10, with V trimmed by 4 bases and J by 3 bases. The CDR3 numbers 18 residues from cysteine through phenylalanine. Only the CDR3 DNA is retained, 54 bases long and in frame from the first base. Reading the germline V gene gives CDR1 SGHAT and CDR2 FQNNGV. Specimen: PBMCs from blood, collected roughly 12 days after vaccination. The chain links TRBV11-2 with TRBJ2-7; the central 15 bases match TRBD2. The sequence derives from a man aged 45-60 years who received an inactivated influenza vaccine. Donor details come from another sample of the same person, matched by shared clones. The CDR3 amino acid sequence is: CASSSPGLAGGQIYEQYF. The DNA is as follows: TGTGCCAGCAGCTCGCCCGGACTAGCGGGGGGGCAGATCTACGAGCAGTACTTC.